The 11 T cell receptor beta chains reported below all come from one sample, sequenced in a study of patients and donors after allogeneic stem cell transplantation. TCRdb analysed the RT-PCR reads with MiXCR anew, one entry per CDR3 protein. The table shows some 880,000 distinct CDR3 sequences, with over 15% occurring only once. The sequenced sample was blood, either unsorted or a sorted T cell fraction (not recorded which). These receptors all stem from a human donor who was either an allogeneic HSCT recipient or a stem cell or donor lymphocyte infusion donor (not recorded which). It is not recorded whose cells these are; they may come from a transplant donor.

The chain is built from TRBV2 and TRBJ2-1; D is perhaps TRBD2 (5 bases). The CDR3 spans 15 residues. Looked up from germline, CDR1 is SNHLY and CDR2 is FYNNEI. Trimming stripped 8 bases from V and 7 bases from J, with 21 bases between. Written as DNA, the CDR3 is TGTGCCAGCTCTCAGGTCAGCGGAAAATCTAATGAGCAGTTCTTC. Its translation is CASSQVSGKSNEQFF.

Only a few counts were recorded for this clonotype. The chain has TRBV20-1 and TRBJ2-1; 7 nucleotides align to TRBD2. With 7 bases clipped from V and 6 bases from J, the junction kept 6 bases outside the gene matches. CDR1 is DFQATT and CDR2 is SNEGSKA in the germline V gene (reference sequence). The length of the CDR3 is 12 residues. The chain's CDR3 is CSVRTRGNEQFF. CDR3 coding DNA: TGCAGTGTAAGGACTAGAGGCAATGAGCAGTTCTTC.

The chain has TRBV27 and TRBJ1-1; D remains ambiguous. Germline loops: CDR1 MNHEY, CDR2 SMNVEV (reference sequence). V was pared by 1 base and J by 4 bases, with 10 bases between. This CDR3 is built from 14 residues. The CDR3 DNA reads as TGTGCCAGCAGTTTATACGGGTTGGGCACTGAAGCTTTCTTT. It translates to CASSLYGLGTEAFF.

The chain joins TRBV6-5 to TRBJ2-1; D might be TRBD2 (5 bases). Germline CDR1 is MNHEY and CDR2 is SVGAGI. The CDR3 length is 15 residues. The V and J ends lost 2 bases and 5 bases respectively, with 13 bases between them. Here the CDR3 DNA reads TGTGCCAGCAGTTACGAACTAGTAGTTAACAATGAGCAGTTCTTC. Protein sequence: CASSYELVVNNEQFF.

The chain couples TRBV21-1 to TRBJ2-5; the DNA was not compared with TRBD1, the D call given in the table. TRBV21-1 counts as a pseudogene. This CDR3 comprises 16 residues. CDR3 nucleotide sequence: TGTGCCAGCAGCAAAGGGGTAGGGCTCACAGGAGAGACCCAGTACTTC. Translation gives CASSKGVGLTGETQYF.

The J gene is TRBJ1-2, the V gene TRBV20-1; 7 bases map to TRBD1. Unmatched junction bases numbered 6, after V lost 6 bases and J lost 2 bases. Germline CDR1 and CDR2: DFQATT and SNEGSKA (reference sequence). The CDR3 is 13 residues long. CDR3 protein: CSADDRVNYGYTF. CDR3 in DNA: TGCAGTGCCGATGACAGGGTGAACTATGGCTACACCTTC.

This clonotype was seen a few times. The chain links TRBV29-1 to TRBJ1-1, with TRBD1 as a possible D gene (5 bases). Germline V gene data show CDR1 as SQVTM and CDR2 as ANQGSEA. Trimming removed 6 bases from V and 0 bases from J, with 11 bases in between. The CDR3 loop spans 13 amino acids. The CDR3 reads CSVRADMNTEAFF. The CDR3 bases are TGCAGCGTCCGTGCGGACATGAACACTGAAGCTTTCTTT.

The chain employs TRBV6-1 and TRBJ2-2; TRBD2 is a possible D gene (5 bases). The germline V and J ends were trimmed by 7 bases and 7 bases, with 10 bases remaining between them. The germline CDR1 and CDR2 sequences are MNHNS and SASEGT. The length of the CDR3 is 12 residues. In nucleotides, the CDR3 is TGTGCCAGCATGGGCGGAGGCGGGGAGCTGTTTTTT. Encoded protein: CASMGGGGELFF.

This clonotype showed up just a few times. The gene calls are TRBV6-1 and TRBJ2-1; 11 positions match TRBD2. V lost 5 bases, J lost 3 bases, and 6 bases stayed unmatched. This CDR3 spans 16 amino acids. The V gene's germline CDR1 is MNHNS and CDR2 SASEGT. The CDR3 reads CASSRSSGRNYNEQFF. The CDR3, as DNA: TGTGCCAGCAGTAGATCTAGCGGGAGGAACTACAATGAGCAGTTCTTC.

The chain carries TRBV19 and TRBJ1-2, with TRBD1 identical over 10 bases. V was pared by 0 bases and J by 5 bases, with 15 bases of the junction left unmatched. Germline CDR1 LNHDA, CDR2 SQIVND (reference sequence). CDR3 length equals 19 residues. The CDR3 sequence is CASSIDLRDRGLTAYGYTF. The CDR3 bases are TGTGCCAGTAGTATAGATCTTCGGGACAGGGGATTAACAGCTTATGGCTACACCTTC.

This chain connects TRBV12-5 to TRBJ2-2, with 7 bases matching TRBD1. V lost 3 bases to trimming and J lost 3 bases; unmatched junction nucleotides: 4. The CDR3 extends over 15 amino acids. Germline V gene data show CDR1 as LGHNT and CDR2 as FRNRAP. As DNA, the CDR3 is TGTGCTAGTGGTTTATGGGACAGTGACACCGGGGAGCTGTTTTTT. The encoded protein is CASGLWDSDTGELFF.